One and the same sample provided the 28 T cell receptor beta chains below, sequenced in a study of cytotoxic CD8 clonotypes in ibrutinib-treated CLL. Profiling relied on immunoSEQ multiplex PCR, and the TCRdb table lists in-frame clones only, not all of them. Altogether 110,000 to 150,000 clones are present, about 78% being singletons, with the ten largest covering around 5%. The starting material was PBMCs, obtained after 24 months of ibrutinib treatment. Receptors were obtained from a human donor with chronic lymphocytic leukemia.

V gene TRBV6-1 combines with J gene TRBJ1-2; D is unclear. Between the trimmed V and J ends, which lost 7 bases and 4 bases, there was a span of 16 bases. The CDR3 extends over 14 amino acids. Per the germline V gene, CDR1 is MNHNS and CDR2 is SASEGT. CDR3 bases: TGTGCCAGCATAGGGAGACAACCACCCTATGGCTACACCTTC. This encodes CASIGRQPPYGYTF.

J is TRBJ2-3 and V is TRBV11-2, with 7 nucleotides matching TRBD2. V dropped 4 bases and J dropped 5; count of bases not matched to a gene: 0. In germline, CDR1 is SGHAT, CDR2 FQNNGV. There are 12 residues in the CDR3. Here the CDR3 reads CASSSGGDTQYF. CDR3 sequence (DNA): TGTGCCAGCAGCTCGGGGGGAGATACGCAGTATTTT.

This clone has just a few counts. The chain has TRBV19 and TRBJ2-5, with D tentatively TRBD2 (6 bases). The CDR3 extends over 15 amino acids. CDR1 and CDR2 from the germline V gene are LNHDA and SQIVND (reference sequence). Trimming pared 3 bases from V and 5 bases from J, leaving 16 bases between. The CDR3 is CASSIGAGSGETQYF. For the CDR3, the DNA is TGTGCCAGTAGTATTGGAGCGGGCAGCGGGGAGACCCAGTACTTC.

This clone has just one count. This chain joins TRBV4-1 and TRBJ1-2, with TRBD1 identical over 9 bases. CDR3 size: 19 residues. Germline loops: CDR1 MGHRA, CDR2 YSYEKL. V was clipped by 0 bases and J by 5 bases; unmatched bases: 16. The CDR3 spells CASSQDVGVSDRGLYGYTF. The CDR3 DNA follows: TGCGCCAGCAGCCAAGATGTCGGAGTGTCGGACAGGGGTTTGTATGGCTACACCTTC.

The chain employs TRBV6-6 and TRBJ2-5; TRBD2 agrees at 10 bases. Germline V lookup: CDR1 MNHNY, CDR2 SVGAGI (reference sequence). There are 15 residues in the CDR3. V gave up 6 bases and J gave up 1 base; unmatched junction bases: 5. CDR3 region: CASSDGLAVQETQYF. The CDR3 DNA reads TGTGCCAGCAGCGACGGACTAGCGGTCCAAGAGACCCAGTACTTC.

The table lists this clone with a few counts. The genes are TRBV27 and TRBJ1-1; maybe TRBD1 (5 bases). V was pared by 3 bases and J by 4 bases, with 9 bases between. Germline CDR1 is MNHEY and CDR2 is SMNVEV (reference sequence). The length of the CDR3 is 13 residues. CDR3 residues: CASSFLGGTEAFF. The CDR3 DNA reads as TGTGCCAGCAGTTTCCTCGGGGGCACTGAAGCTTTCTTT.

The J gene is TRBJ2-3, the V gene TRBV5-4; D possibly corresponds to TRBD2 (5 bases). Trimming shortened V by 0 bases and J by 6 bases, and 17 bases separated the two germline ends. The CDR3 runs to 16 residues. Germline-derived CDR1 and CDR2 are SGHNT and YYREEE (reference sequence). This CDR3 reads CASSLGPQVRVDTQYF. For the CDR3, the DNA is TGTGCCAGCAGCTTGGGTCCCCAGGTGAGGGTGGATACGCAGTATTTT.

Concerning this clone itself: The junction and the germline gene differ at one end; a read error may be behind it. The CDR3 sequence: CASSLAGQGANNEQFF. The CDR3 region has the DNA TGTGCTAGCAGCTTAGCGGGACAGGGGGCGAACAATGAGCAGTTCTTC. The chain recombines TRBV7-7 with TRBJ2-1, with TRBD1 matching over 12 bases. This CDR3 is built from 16 residues. CDR1 is SSHAT, CDR2 FNYEAQ, per germline (reference sequence).

V gene TRBV28 combines with J gene TRBJ1-2, with D unresolved. Germline V gives CDR1 MDHEN, CDR2 SYDVKM. The CDR3 contains 13 residues. V was pared by 5 bases and J by 4 bases, with 11 bases between. The CDR3 here is CASSEALGYGYTF. The CDR3 region has the DNA TGTGCCAGCAGTGAGGCCTTGGGCTATGGCTACACCTTC.

The chain employs TRBV6-5 and TRBJ1-5, with D hard to call. This CDR3 has 13 residues. Germline CDR1 and CDR2: MNHEY and SVGAGI. The V and J ends lost 4 bases and 5 bases respectively, with 9 bases between them. CDR3 sequence: CASSSYPDQPQHF. Here the CDR3 DNA reads TGTGCCAGCAGTTCCTACCCGGATCAGCCCCAGCATTTT.

The chain employs TRBV28 and TRBJ1-2; 9 bases line up with TRBD1. Germline CDR1 MDHEN, CDR2 SYDVKM. CDR3 length: 12 residues. Trimming at V came to 7 bases and at J to 12 bases, leaving 9 bases not matched to a gene. Here the CDR3 reads CASTPGQGCNTF. Here the CDR3 DNA reads TGTGCCAGCACCCCGGGACAGGGCTGTAACACCTTC.

This clone was seen ten or more times. V gene TRBV11-2 combines with J gene TRBJ1-1; 7 bases line up with TRBD1. V lost 7 bases, J lost 0 bases, and 5 bases stayed unmatched. This CDR3 region has 14 residues. Germline assignment: CDR1 SGHAT and CDR2 FQNNGV. Written as DNA, the CDR3 is TGTGCCAGCACCTGGACAGGCCTGAACACTGAAGCTTTCTTT. This sequence encodes CASTWTGLNTEAFF.

The rearrangement joins TRBV27 to TRBJ2-7; D perhaps matches TRBD2 (6 bases). The CDR3 is 15 residues long. The ends were cut back, 1 base at V and 2 bases at J, with 12 bases in the middle. The germline CDR1 and CDR2 sequences are MNHEY and SMNVEV (reference sequence). CDR3 sequence: CASSLFRRETYEQYF. CDR3 coding DNA: TGTGCCAGCAGTTTATTTCGGCGGGAAACCTACGAGCAGTACTTC.

By proportion, this clone is medium-sized. This sequence joins TRBV7-2 and TRBJ2-1; 12 positions match TRBD2. Unmatched junction bases numbered 2, after V lost 5 bases and J lost 9 bases. The CDR3 runs 13 residues. Per germline, CDR1 SGHTA and CDR2 FQGNSA. CDR3 region: CASSEGLAGEQFF. In DNA form, the CDR3 reads TGTGCCAGCAGCGAGGGACTAGCGGGTGAGCAGTTCTTC.

The rearrangement uses TRBV11-3 and TRBJ2-7, with D hard to call. The CDR3 has 13 residues. CDR1 and CDR2 (germline): SGHNT, YENEEA. V was trimmed by 0 bases and J by 6 bases, leaving 9 bases between them. DNA for the CDR3: TGTGCCAGCAGCTTAGATCCCCGAGGCGAGCAGTACTTC. It encodes CASSLDPRGEQYF.

This rearrangement joins TRBV27 to TRBJ1-5; a weak D match, TRBD1 (6 bases). V dropped 6 bases and J dropped 2 bases, with 23 bases sitting between them. CDR1 is MNHEY and CDR2 is SMNVEV in the germline V gene (reference sequence). The CDR3 extends over 18 amino acids. This CDR3 is CASSYQFPGAPGNQPQHF. CDR3 nucleotide sequence: TGTGCCAGCAGCTACCAATTCCCGGGGGCCCCTGGCAATCAGCCCCAGCATTTT.

This clone occurred a few times. This sequence joins TRBV9 and TRBJ1-3; possibly TRBD1 for D (5 bases). Trimming shortened V by 4 bases and J by 0 bases, and 8 bases separated the two germline ends. Germline lookup yields CDR1 SGDLS and CDR2 YYNGEE. This CDR3 is 14 amino acids long. The DNA of the CDR3 is TGTGCCAGCAGCACGACAGTCTCTGGAAACACCATATATTTT. Amino acids: CASSTTVSGNTIYF.

The gene calls are TRBV6-5 and TRBJ1-1; D is perhaps TRBD1 (6 bases). With 4 bases removed from V and 5 bases from J, the gap between germline ends came to 11 bases. Germline CDR1 MNHEY, CDR2 SVGAGI. This CDR3 region has 13 residues. CDR3 sequence (DNA): TGTGCCAGCAGTTCCAGGGGAGGTACTGAAGCTTTCTTT. It yields the protein CASSSRGGTEAFF.

This clone was observed a single time. This sequence joins TRBV27 and TRBJ1-2; no firm D call. Trimming removed 3 bases at V and 8 bases at J, with 19 bases between. The CDR3 runs to 15 residues. Germline V gives CDR1 MNHEY, CDR2 SMNVEV (reference sequence). CDR3: CASSLLAAEFKGYTF. In DNA form, the CDR3 reads TGTGCCAGCAGTTTGTTAGCGGCGGAGTTTAAGGGCTACACCTTC.

This clone was recorded a few times. CDR3 sequence reads: CASRPARRWDTDTQYF. In DNA, the CDR3 is TGTGCCAGCAGACCGGCTAGGAGGTGGGACACAGATACGCAGTATTTT. The chain combines TRBV27 with TRBJ2-3, with D possibly TRBD2 on 5 matching bases. V was clipped by 6 bases and J by 2 bases, with 18 bases between them. This CDR3 region has 16 residues. Germline-derived CDR1 and CDR2 are MNHEY and SMNVEV (reference sequence).

The chain recombines TRBV21-1 with TRBJ1-1; TRBD1, the D gene given by the table, was not confirmed from the DNA. TRBV21-1 is designated a pseudogene. This CDR3 is built from 17 residues. The CDR3 region has the DNA TGTGCCAGCAGCAACCCAAACCGGGACAGGGGGGACACTGAAGCTTTCTTT. As protein: CASSNPNRDRGDTEAFF.

CDR3 in amino acids: CASSSLIDRGLFF. CDR3 sequence (DNA): TGTGCCAGCAGCTCGCTTATTGACAGGGGGCTGTTTTTT. V and J are TRBV11-2 and TRBJ2-2; 8 bases fit TRBD1. This CDR3 comprises 13 residues. Germline V gene sequence: CDR1 SGHAT, CDR2 FQNNGV. J gave up 13 bases and V 4 bases, and 8 bases lay outside the gene matches.

This chain uses TRBV9 with TRBJ2-2; 7 nucleotides line up with TRBD1. CDR1 and CDR2 from the germline V gene are SGDLS and YYNGEE. Trimming at V came to 4 bases and at J to 4 bases, leaving 4 bases not matched to a gene. There are 14 residues in the CDR3. The CDR3 loop is CASSPGQATGELFF. CDR3 DNA sequence: TGTGCCAGCAGCCCCGGACAGGCCACCGGGGAGCTGTTTTTT.

The chain carries TRBV5-6 and TRBJ1-1; D uncertain. With 0 bases removed from V and 7 bases from J, the gap between germline ends came to 16 bases. The length of the CDR3 is 15 residues. Looked up from germline, CDR1 is SGHDT and CDR2 is YYEEEE. CDR3 in amino acids: CASSLAVVGSNEAFF. The CDR3 region has the DNA TGTGCCAGCAGCTTGGCCGTCGTCGGTTCGAATGAAGCTTTCTTT.

This chain connects TRBV6-6 to TRBJ2-7; a weak D match, TRBD1 (5 bases). The V end lost 7 bases, the J end lost 0 bases, and 10 bases lay between the germline ends. The germline gives CDR1 MNHNY, CDR2 SVGAGI (reference sequence). The CDR3 sequence is 13 residues long. The DNA of the CDR3 is TGTGCCAGCACCATACAGGACTCCTACGAGCAGTACTTC. Encoded protein: CASTIQDSYEQYF.

The rearrangement uses TRBV28 and TRBJ2-7; a possible D gene is TRBD1 (5 bases). CDR3 length: 16 amino acids. V was pared by 6 bases and J by 0 bases, with 18 bases between. The germline CDR1 and CDR2 sequences are MDHEN and SYDVKM. CDR3 region: CASSRNPTEDSYEQYF. CDR3 sequence (DNA): TGTGCCAGCAGCCGAAACCCGACAGAGGACTCCTACGAGCAGTACTTC.

The chain is built from TRBV7-2 and TRBJ2-5; D gene uncertain. V lost 5 bases, J lost 2 bases, and 6 bases lay in between. This CDR3 contains 12 residues. Germline CDR1 SGHTA, CDR2 FQGNSA. This CDR3 is CASSPQQETQYF. CDR3 DNA: TGTGCCAGCAGCCCCCAACAAGAGACCCAGTACTTC.

The chain recombines TRBV4-3 with TRBJ1-4, with D maybe TRBD1 (6 bases). From germline, CDR1 is LGHNA and CDR2 YSLEER. V dropped 4 bases and J dropped 0 bases, with 9 bases sitting between them. CDR3 size: 15 residues. CDR3 nucleotides: TGCGCCAGCAGCCGACAGGCCGCAACTAATGAAAAACTGTTTTTT. Protein: CASSRQAATNEKLFF.